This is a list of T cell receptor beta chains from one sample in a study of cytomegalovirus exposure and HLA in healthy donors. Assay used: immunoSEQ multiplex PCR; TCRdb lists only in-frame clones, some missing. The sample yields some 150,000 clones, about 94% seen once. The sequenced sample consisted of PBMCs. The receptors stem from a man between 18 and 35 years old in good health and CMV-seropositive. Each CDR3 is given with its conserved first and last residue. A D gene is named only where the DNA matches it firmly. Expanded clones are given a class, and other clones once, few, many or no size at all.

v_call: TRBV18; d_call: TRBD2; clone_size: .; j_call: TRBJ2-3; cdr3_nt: TGTGCCAGCTCACCGGGACTAGCGGTCACAGATACGCAGTATTTT; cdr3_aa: CASSPGLAVTDTQYF
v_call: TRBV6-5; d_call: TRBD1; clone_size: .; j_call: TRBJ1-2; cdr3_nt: TGTGCCAGCAGCAGGACAGGAGAGGATGGCTACACCTTC; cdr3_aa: CASSRTGEDGYTF
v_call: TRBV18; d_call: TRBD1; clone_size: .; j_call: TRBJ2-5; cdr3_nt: TGTGCCAGCTCACCTTCCGACAGGGGTTCGGAGACCCAGTACTTC; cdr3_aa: CASSPSDRGSETQYF
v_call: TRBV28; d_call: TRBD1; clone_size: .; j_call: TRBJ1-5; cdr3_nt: TGTGCCAGCAACAGGGGGGTCAATCAGCCCCAGCATTTT; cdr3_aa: CASNRGVNQPQHF
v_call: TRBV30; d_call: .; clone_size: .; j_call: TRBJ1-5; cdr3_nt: TGTGCCTGGACTACCGGGACAAGCAATCAGCCCCAGCATTTT; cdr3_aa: CAWTTGTSNQPQHF
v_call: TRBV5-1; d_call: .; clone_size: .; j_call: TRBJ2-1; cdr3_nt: TGCGCCAGCAGCCCGGAGATAGCGGACTCCTACAATGAGCAGTTCTTC; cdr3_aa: CASSPEIADSYNEQFF
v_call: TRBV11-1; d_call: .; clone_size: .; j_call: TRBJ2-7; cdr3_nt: TGTGCCAGCAGCTTAGGTTACCTAGGGGTCGAGCAGTACTTC; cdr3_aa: CASSLGYLGVEQYF
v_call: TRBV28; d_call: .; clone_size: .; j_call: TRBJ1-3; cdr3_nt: TGTGCCAGCCGGCCGGGACAAGCCTACGGAAACACCATATATTTT; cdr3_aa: CASRPGQAYGNTIYF
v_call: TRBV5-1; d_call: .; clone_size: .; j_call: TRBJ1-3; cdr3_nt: TGCGCCAGCAGCTTGGCAGCGACCTCTGGAAACACCATATATTTT; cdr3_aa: CASSLAATSGNTIYF
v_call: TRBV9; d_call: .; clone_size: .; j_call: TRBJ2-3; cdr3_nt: TGTGCCAGCAGCGTAGCTATCGAAAGCGGACCCACAGATACGCAGTATTTT; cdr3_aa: CASSVAIESGPTDTQYF
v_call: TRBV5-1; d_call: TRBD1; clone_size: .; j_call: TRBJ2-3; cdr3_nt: TGCGCCAGCAGCGTGGGACAGGGTTCGGGCACAGATACGCAGTATTTT; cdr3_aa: CASSVGQGSGTDTQYF
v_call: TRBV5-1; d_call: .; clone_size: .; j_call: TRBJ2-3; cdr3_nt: TGCGCCAGCAGCTTTGACCAGGCTACAGATACGCAGTATTTT; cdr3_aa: CASSFDQATDTQYF
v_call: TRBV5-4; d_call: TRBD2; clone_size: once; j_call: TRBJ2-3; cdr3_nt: TGTGCCAGCAGCGGGGGACTAGCGGGAGTGACAGATACGCAGTATTTT; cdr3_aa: CASSGGLAGVTDTQYF
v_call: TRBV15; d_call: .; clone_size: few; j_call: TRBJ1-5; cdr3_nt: TGTGCCACCAGCATTGACAAGTATCAGCCCCAGCATTTT; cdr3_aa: CATSIDKYQPQHF
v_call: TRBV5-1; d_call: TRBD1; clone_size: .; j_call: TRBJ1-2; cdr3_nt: TGCGCCAGCAGGGGACAGGGTGGAAACGGCTACACCTTC; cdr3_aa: CASRGQGGNGYTF
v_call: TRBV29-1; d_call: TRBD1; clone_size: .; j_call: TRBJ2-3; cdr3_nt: TGCAGCGTTGAAATCGGCAGGGGGCAGTTTACAGATACGCAGTATTTT; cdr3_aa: CSVEIGRGQFTDTQYF
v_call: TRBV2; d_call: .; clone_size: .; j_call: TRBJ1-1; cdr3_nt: TGTGCCAGCAGGGCCCGGGGGGTAGGAAACACTGAAGCTTTCTTT; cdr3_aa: CASRARGVGNTEAFF
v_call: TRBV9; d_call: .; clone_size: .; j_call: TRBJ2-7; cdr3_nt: TGTGCCAGCAGCGTAGGAGTTAGCGAGACCTACGAGCAGTACTTC; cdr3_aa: CASSVGVSETYEQYF
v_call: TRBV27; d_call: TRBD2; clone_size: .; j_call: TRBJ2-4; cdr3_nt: TGTGCCAGCAGTGGGAGGGGGCGGGAGGGTATTCTAGCCAAAAACATTCAGTACTTC; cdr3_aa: CASSGRGREGILAKNIQYF
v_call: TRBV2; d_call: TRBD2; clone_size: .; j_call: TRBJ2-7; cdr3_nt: TGTGCCAGCAGCGCTAGCGGTCGCTCCTACGAGCAGTACTTC; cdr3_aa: CASSASGRSYEQYF
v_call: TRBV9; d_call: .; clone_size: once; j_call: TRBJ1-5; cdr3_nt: TGTGCCAGCAGCGTTTTCCCAGGGTGGAATCAGCCCCAGCATTTT; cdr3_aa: CASSVFPGWNQPQHF
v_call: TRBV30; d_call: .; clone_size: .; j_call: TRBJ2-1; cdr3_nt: TGTGCCTGGAGTATCAACAGGGAAATGGGGAATGAGCAGTTCTTC; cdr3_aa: CAWSINREMGNEQFF
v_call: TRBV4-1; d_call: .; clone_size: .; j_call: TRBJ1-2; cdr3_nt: TGCGCCAGCAGCCAAATGCCGGGGGGGGATAACTATGGCTACACCTTC; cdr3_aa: CASSQMPGGDNYGYTF
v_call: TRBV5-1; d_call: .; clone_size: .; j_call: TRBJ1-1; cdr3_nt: TGCGCCAGCAGTTTGGACGGCCTTACAGGTGCAGCTTTCTTT; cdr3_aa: CASSLDGLTGAAFF
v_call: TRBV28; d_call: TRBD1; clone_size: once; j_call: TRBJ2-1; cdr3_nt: TGTGCCAGCAGTGCGGACAGGGGTGGGGCCTACAATGAGCAGTTCTTC; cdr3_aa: CASSADRGGAYNEQFF
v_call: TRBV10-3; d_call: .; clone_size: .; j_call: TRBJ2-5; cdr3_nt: TGTGCCATCAGTGAGTCGAGGGCCCCGGCCGGCGGGACCCAGTACTTC; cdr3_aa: CAISESRAPAGGTQYF
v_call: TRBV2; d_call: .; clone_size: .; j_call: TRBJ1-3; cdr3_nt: TGTGCCAGCAGAGAAAGTGGACAGTCAGGAAACACCATATATTTT; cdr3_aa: CASRESGQSGNTIYF
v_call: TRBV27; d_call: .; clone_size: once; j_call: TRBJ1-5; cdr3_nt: TGTGCCAGCAGTTCTCACAGGGAACTCAATCAGCCCCAGCATTTT; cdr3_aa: CASSSHRELNQPQHF
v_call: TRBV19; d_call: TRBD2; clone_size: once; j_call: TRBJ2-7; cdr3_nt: TGTGCCAGTAGTATAGATCTGGGGACTAGCGGCCCCTACGAGCAGTACTTC; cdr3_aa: CASSIDLGTSGPYEQYF
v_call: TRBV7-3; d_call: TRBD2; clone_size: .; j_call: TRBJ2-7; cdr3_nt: TGTGCCAGCAGCTCCCGCGCTAGCGGGAGTGAGGGCGAGCAGTACTTC; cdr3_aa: CASSSRASGSEGEQYF
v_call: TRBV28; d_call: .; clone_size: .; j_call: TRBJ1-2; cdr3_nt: TGTGCCAGCAGTTACCAGGGGATGGGTGGCTACACCTTC; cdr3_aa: CASSYQGMGGYTF
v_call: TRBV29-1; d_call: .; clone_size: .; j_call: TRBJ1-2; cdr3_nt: TGCAGCGTTGAGGACAGAGGGTCGGGCTATGGCTACACCTTC; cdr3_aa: CSVEDRGSGYGYTF
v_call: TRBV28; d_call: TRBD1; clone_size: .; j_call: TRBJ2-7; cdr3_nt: TGTGCCAGCAGTTTACCAACCTACCCCGGGACAGAGGCCTACGAGCAGTACTTC; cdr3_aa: CASSLPTYPGTEAYEQYF
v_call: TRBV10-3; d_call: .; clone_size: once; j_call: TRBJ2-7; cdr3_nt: TGTGCCATCAGACCTCAGGGCGAGGTTTACGAGCAGTACTTC; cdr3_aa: CAIRPQGEVYEQYF
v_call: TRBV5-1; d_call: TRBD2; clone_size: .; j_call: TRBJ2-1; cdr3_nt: TGCGCCAGCAGCTTGGCTAGCGGAATCCTCGGTTCCAATGAGCAGTTCTTC; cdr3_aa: CASSLASGILGSNEQFF
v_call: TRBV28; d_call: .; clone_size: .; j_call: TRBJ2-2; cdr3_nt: TGTGCCAGCAGTTTGAGAACCGGGGAGCTGTTTTTT; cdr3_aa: CASSLRTGELFF
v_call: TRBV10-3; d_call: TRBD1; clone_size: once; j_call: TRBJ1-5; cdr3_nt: TGTGCCATCAGCGACAGGGGCGAGAGCAATCAGCCCCAGCATTTT; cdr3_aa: CAISDRGESNQPQHF
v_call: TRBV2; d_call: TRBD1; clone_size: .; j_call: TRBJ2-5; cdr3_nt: TGTGCCAGCAGTGGGGACAGAGCCCAAGAGACCCAGTACTTC; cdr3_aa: CASSGDRAQETQYF
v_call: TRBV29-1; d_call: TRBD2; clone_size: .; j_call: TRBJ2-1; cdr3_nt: TGCAGCGTTGTGGTGGGGAGACTAGCGGGGGAAGTGCTGTACAATGAGCAGTTCTTC; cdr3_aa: CSVVVGRLAGEVLYNEQFF
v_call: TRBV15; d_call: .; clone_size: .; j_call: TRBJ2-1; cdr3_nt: TGTGCCACCAGCAGAGTGCGGGGGCTAGCGGACCGTTCCTACAATGAGCAGTTCTTC; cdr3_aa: CATSRVRGLADRSYNEQFF
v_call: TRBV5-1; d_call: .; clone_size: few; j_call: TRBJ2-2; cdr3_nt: TGCGCCAGCAGCTTGCAGGTACGGAATACGAACACCGGGGAGCTGTTTTTT; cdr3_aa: CASSLQVRNTNTGELFF
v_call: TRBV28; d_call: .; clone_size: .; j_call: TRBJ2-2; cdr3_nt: TGTGCCAGCAGTTTAGGCCAGGGCACCGGGGAGCTGTTTTTT; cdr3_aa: CASSLGQGTGELFF
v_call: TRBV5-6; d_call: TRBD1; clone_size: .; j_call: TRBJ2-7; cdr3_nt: TGTGCCAGCAGCTACAGGGGGTACGGCGAGCAGTACTTC; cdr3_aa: CASSYRGYGEQYF
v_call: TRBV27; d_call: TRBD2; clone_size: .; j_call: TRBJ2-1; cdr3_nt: TGTGCCAGCAGTTTGTTGAGCGGGAGCTCCTACAATGAGCAGTTCTTC; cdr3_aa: CASSLLSGSSYNEQFF
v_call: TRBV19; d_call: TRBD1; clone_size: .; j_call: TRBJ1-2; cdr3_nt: TGTGCCAGTAGTATATTCACAGGGGGAAGTTACGGCTACACCTTC; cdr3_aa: CASSIFTGGSYGYTF
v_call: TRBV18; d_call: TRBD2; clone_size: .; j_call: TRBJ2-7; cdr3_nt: TGTGCCAGCTCACGGTCTTACCTAGCGGGAACCTACGAGCAGTACTTC; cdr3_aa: CASSRSYLAGTYEQYF
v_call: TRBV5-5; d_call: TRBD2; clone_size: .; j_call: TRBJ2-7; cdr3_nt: TGTGCCAGCAGCTTGGTTCTAGCGGGAGGCCCTGGTGGCGAGCAGTACTTC; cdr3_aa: CASSLVLAGGPGGEQYF
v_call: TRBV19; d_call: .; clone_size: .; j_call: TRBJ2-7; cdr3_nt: TGTGCCAGTAGTACCCTCTCTAGTGACGAGCAGTACTTC; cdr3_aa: CASSTLSSDEQYF
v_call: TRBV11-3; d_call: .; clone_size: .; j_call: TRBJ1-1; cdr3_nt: TGTGCCAGCAGCTCCCGAGCAGGGGTAACTGAAGCTTTCTTT; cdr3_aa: CASSSRAGVTEAFF
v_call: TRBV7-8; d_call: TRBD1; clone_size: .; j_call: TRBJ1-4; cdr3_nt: TGTGCCAGCAGCTCGATCGGACAGGGAAGTGAAAAACTGTTTTTT; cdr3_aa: CASSSIGQGSEKLFF